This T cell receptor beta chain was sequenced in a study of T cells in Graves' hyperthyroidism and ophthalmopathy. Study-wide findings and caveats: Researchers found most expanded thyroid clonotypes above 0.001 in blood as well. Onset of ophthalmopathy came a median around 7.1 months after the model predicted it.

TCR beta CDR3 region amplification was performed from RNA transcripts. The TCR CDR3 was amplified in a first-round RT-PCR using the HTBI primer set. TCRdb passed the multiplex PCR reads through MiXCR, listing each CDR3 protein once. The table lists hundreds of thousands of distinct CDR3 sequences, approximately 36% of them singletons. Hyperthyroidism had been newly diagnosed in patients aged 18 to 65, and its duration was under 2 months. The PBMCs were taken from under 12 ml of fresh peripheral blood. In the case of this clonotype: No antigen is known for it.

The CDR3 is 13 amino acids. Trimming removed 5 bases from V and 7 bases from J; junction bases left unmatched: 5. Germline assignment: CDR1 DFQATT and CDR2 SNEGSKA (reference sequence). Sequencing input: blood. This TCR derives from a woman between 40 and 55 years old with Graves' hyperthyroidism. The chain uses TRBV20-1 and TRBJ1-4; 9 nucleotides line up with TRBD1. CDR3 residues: CSAPTGGGEKLFF. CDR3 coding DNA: TGCAGTGCTCCAACAGGGGGCGGTGAAAAACTGTTTTTT.